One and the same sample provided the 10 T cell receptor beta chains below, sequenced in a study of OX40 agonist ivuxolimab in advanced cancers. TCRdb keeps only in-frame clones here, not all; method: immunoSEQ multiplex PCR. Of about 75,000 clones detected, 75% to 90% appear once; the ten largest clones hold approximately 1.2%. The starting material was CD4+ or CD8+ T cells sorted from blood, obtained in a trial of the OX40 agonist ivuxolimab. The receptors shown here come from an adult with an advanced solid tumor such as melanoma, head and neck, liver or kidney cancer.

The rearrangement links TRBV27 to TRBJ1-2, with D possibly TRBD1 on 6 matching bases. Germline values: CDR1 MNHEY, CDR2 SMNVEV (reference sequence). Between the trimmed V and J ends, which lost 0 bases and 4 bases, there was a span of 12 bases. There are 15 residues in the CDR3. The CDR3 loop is CASSLSGRGPYGYTF. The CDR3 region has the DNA TGTGCCAGCAGTTTATCCGGCAGGGGACCCTATGGCTACACCTTC.

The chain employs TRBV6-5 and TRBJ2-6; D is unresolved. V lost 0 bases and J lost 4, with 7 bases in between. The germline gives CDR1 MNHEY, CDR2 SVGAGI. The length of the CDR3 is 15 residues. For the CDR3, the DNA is TGTGCCAGCAGTTACTCAACTTCCGGGGCCAACGTCCTGACTTTC. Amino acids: CASSYSTSGANVLTF.

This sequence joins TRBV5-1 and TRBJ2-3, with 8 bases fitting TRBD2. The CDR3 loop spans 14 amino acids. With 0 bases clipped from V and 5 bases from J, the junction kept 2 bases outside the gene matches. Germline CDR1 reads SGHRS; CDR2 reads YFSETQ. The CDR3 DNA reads TGCGCCAGCAGCTTGGCGGGGGGGAAAGATACGCAGTATTTT. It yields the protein CASSLAGGKDTQYF.

The CDR3 protein is CASSKVYSNQPQHF. The CDR3 DNA follows: TGTGCCAGCAGCAAAGTTTATAGCAATCAGCCCCAGCATTTT. This sequence joins TRBV21-1 and TRBJ1-5. TRBV21-1 is reported as a pseudogene. The CDR3 runs to 14 residues.

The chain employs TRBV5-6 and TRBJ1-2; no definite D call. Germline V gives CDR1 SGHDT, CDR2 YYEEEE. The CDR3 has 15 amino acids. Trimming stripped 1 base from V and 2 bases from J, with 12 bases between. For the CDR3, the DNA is TGTGCCAGCAGCTTGCAAGCCCGGGTCAACTATGGCTACACCTTC. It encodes CASSLQARVNYGYTF.

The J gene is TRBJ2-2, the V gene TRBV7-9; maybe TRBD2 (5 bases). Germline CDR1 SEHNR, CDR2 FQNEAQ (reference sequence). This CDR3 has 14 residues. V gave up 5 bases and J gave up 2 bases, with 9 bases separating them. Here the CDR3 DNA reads TGTGCCAGCAGCCGAGCGGTTAACACCGGGGAGCTGTTTTTT. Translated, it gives CASSRAVNTGELFF.

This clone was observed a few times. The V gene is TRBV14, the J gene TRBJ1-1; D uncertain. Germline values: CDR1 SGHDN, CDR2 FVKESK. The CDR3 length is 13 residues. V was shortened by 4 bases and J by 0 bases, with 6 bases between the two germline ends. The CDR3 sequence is CASSLSMNTEAFF. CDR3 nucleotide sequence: TGTGCCAGCAGCCTGAGCATGAACACTGAAGCTTTCTTT.

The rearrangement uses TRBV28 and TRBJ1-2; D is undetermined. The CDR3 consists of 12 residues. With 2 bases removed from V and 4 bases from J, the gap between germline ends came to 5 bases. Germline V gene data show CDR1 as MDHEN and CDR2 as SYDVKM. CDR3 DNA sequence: TGTGCCAGCAGTTTAACCGGCTATGGCTACACCTTC. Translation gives CASSLTGYGYTF.

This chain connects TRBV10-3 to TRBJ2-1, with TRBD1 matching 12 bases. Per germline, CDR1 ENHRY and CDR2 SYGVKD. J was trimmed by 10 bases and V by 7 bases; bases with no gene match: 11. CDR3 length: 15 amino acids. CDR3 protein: CAITQGTGGSWEQFF. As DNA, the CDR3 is TGTGCCATCACCCAAGGGACAGGGGGCTCCTGGGAGCAGTTCTTC.

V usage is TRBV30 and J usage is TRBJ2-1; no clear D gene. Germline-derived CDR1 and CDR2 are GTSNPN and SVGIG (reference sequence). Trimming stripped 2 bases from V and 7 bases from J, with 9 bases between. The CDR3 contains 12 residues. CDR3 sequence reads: CAWSPQRNEQFF. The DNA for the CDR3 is TGTGCCTGGAGTCCACAGAGGAATGAGCAGTTCTTC.